This T cell receptor beta chain was recovered during a study of shared clonotypes between healthy human individuals (TCRdb year 2020). A note on the overall study: The cohort included three men and two women between 18 and 49 years of age. The study deeply sequenced blood TCR repertoires of about five healthy adults to estimate repertoire size and the extent of clonotype sharing between individuals. Per donor, three plates each were used for CD4 naive and CD4 memory, two for CD8 naive, and one for CD8 memory. Per donor, leukapheresis produced somewhere between about 0.94 and 9 billion PBMCs. To increase sequencing depth and limit assay-specific biases, different laboratories used diverse techniques to prepare libraries and sequence TCR repertoires.

Reading from cysteine to phenylalanine, the CDR3 counts 9 amino acids. Kept here is only the CDR3 DNA, which spans 27 bases and is read in frame from base 1. CDR1 and CDR2 are drawn from the germline V gene (reference sequence): MNHEY, SMNVEV. V is clipped by 7 bases and J by 12 bases, and the sequence between their germline boundaries is 7 bases long. The study at large found these results: The genetic and exposure-history diversity represented was limited by the small number of donors. Rarefaction of sorted-subset datasets indicated incomplete sequencing despite the large sequencing depth. Compared with non-shared clonotypes, clonotypes shared by all four sorted-subset donors had higher generation probabilities. Based on pairwise subsampling, the degree of clonotype sharing among donors was expected to be affected by sequencing depth. Larger estimated clonotype richness was generally found for naive subsets than for memory subsets. Sampling was restricted to blood, and TCR repertoires in tissues likely differ from the TCR repertoires found in blood. When a handful of donors were compared, the shared fraction of clonotypes was about 5% for naive CD4, around 3.6% for naive CD8, roughly 2.3% for memory CD4, and roughly 0.43% for memory CD8.

Using the deep immunoSEQ assay, multiplex PCR amplified TCR CDR3 regions from genomic DNA. Extracted genomic DNA from each cell subset was distributed evenly across all wells of several immunoSEQ 96-well plates, and each plate was treated as a replicate. For sorted subsets, each replicate PCR was loaded with about 0.2 ug genomic DNA, equivalent to 25,000 to 35,000 T cell genomes. The purified libraries were quantified using a Qubit 3.0 fluorometer, sized with a Bioanalyzer 2100, and then quantified again using the KAPA Library Quantification kit. Every immunoSEQ 96-well plate was sequenced on a separate single-read 150-cycle Illumina NextSeq 550 flow cell. Turning to the authors' computational methods: Because the immunoSEQ output included only junctional sequences and no quality scores, the filtering could not be the same as the filtering used for full-length reads. Sequences were annotated with PyIR, a Python wrapper for IgBLAST v1.9, and V/J genes and CDR3 were assigned using IMGT germline references. Any read was removed if the V/J assignment was weak (E-value above 1e-6), the CDR3 was missing, or the read contained stop codons, out-of-frame junctions, or ambiguous translated residues. V3J clonotypes were defined as sequences sharing an identical inferred V gene, J gene, and CDR3 amino acid sequence. To compute the percentage overlap between repertoires, the number of shared unique clonotypes was divided by the size of the smaller repertoire. Repertoire richness was assessed with RTK rarefaction, the Chao1 estimator, and Recon v2.1 estimates of unobserved clonotypes. OLGA was used to compute generation probabilities for all TCRbeta clonotypes that the gDNA method yielded from several donors. What TCRdb holds here is the immuneACCESS table cut down to in-frame rearrangements. Part of the clones is not present; checked against another copy, under half of the missing clones reflect an unresolved V gene, and the others are unexplained. That table is the source of V, J and clone size, and D and trimming were worked out from the DNA. This sample has over a million clones in its table, and about 84% of those were observed once. The ten biggest clones cover 0.55% to 0.7% of the sample.

Concerning this clone: Its antigen remains undetermined. There are no base qualities to consult, and no much larger clone falls within one base.

The donors were healthy, HIV-negative adults who had no recently reported acute infections or vaccinations. Every donor was a Caucasian adult residing in Nashville, Tennessee, USA. CD4+ T cells were enriched by magnetic negative selection, after which naive cells were positively selected on CD45RA and the negative fraction was taken as the memory subset. After blood collection by leukapheresis, PBMCs were isolated using Ficoll-Histopaque density gradient centrifugation and then cryopreserved in the vapor phase of liquid nitrogen. Analytical flow cytometry was used to check the purity and quantity of each magnetically sorted T cell population. Genomic DNA was isolated from every sorted fraction and measured by UV absorbance on a Nanodrop 2000c.

The sequenced sample was memory CD4+ T cells from PBMCs. What the cell subset or site label conveys for this sample: CD45RA-negative fraction. The TCR comes from a man between 18 and 29 years old in good health. Some clones in this sample may be carry-over from other donors' samples. The rearranged chain carries TRBV27 and TRBJ2-1, with no D gene named confidently. The CDR3 corresponds to CASTLGQFF. The DNA sequence follows: TGTGCCAGCACCCTTGGGCAGTTCTTC.